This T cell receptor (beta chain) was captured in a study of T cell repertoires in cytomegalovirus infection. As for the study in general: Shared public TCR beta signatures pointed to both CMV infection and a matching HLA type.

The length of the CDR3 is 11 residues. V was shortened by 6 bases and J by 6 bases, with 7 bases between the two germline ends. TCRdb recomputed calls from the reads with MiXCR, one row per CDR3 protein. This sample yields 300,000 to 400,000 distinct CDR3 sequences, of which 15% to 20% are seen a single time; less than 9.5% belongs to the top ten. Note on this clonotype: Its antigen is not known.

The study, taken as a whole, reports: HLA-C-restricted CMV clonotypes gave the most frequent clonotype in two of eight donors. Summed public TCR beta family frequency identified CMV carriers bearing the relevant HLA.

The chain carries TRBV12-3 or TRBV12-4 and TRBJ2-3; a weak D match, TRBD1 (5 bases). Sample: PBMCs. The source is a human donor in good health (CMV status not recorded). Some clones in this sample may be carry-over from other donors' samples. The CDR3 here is CASRGLDTQYF. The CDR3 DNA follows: TGTGCCAGCAGGGGGCTGGATACGCAGTATTTT.